Listed here are 8 T cell receptor beta chains from one sample, sequenced in a study of CD8 T cells in Susac syndrome. A quantity of about 0.5 to 1 ug RNA underwent reverse transcription using random hexamers. TCRdb ran MiXCR on the immunoSEQ multiplex PCR reads and lists one entry per CDR3 protein. The table has 250,000 to 300,000 distinct CDR3 sequences, approximately 91% seen once. Material for sequencing was CD8+ T cells from PBMCs. Receptor source: a human donor with multiple sclerosis.

The gene calls are TRBV19 and TRBJ1-4, with D hard to call. CDR1 and CDR2 (germline): LNHDA, SQIVND (reference sequence). The CDR3 totals 13 residues. The V and J ends lost 5 bases and 6 bases respectively, with 10 bases between them. The DNA of the CDR3 is TGTGCCAGTAGTTCGAACGGGGATGAAAAACTGTTTTTT. This sequence encodes CASSSNGDEKLFF.

The chain links TRBV5-1 to TRBJ2-7; 9 bases are a match to TRBD2. The germline gives CDR1 SGHRS, CDR2 YFSETQ. V shed 0 bases, J shed 1 base, and the junction held 5 bases outside the gene matches. This CDR3 comprises 16 residues. CDR3 nucleotides: TGCGCCAGCAGCTTGGACCCGACTAGCGGATCCTACGAGCAGTACTTC. Translated: CASSLDPTSGSYEQYF.

V is TRBV19 and J is TRBJ2-7; TRBD1 agrees at 9 bases. With 5 bases clipped from V and 4 bases from J, the junction kept 9 bases outside the gene matches. The germline V gene has CDR1 LNHDA and CDR2 SQIVND (reference sequence). This CDR3 spans 15 amino acids. The CDR3 region is CASSLVGQGRYEQYF. The CDR3 bases are TGTGCCAGTAGTCTAGTGGGACAGGGCAGATACGAGCAGTACTTC.

The V and J genes are TRBV28 and TRBJ2-3, with D tentatively TRBD1 (5 bases). Trimming shortened V by 6 bases and J by 7 bases, and 8 bases separated the two germline ends. Germline CDR1 is MDHEN and CDR2 is SYDVKM. This CDR3 has 11 amino acids. CDR3 loop: CASSPGNTQYF. CDR3 in DNA: TGTGCCAGCAGCCCAGGGAATACGCAGTATTTT.

V is TRBV2 and J is TRBJ2-3; 9 positions match TRBD1. Germline lookup yields CDR1 SNHLY and CDR2 FYNNEI. The V segment lost 5 bases and the J segment 4 bases; nucleotides outside the gene matches: 4. This CDR3 is 14 amino acids long. CDR3 nucleotide sequence: TGTGCCAGCAGTAGGACAGGGGTGGCAGATACGCAGTATTTT. This sequence encodes CASSRTGVADTQYF.

J is TRBJ2-1 and V is TRBV25-1; D gene uncertain. This CDR3 is built from 13 residues. Per germline, CDR1 MGHDK and CDR2 SYGVNS. Trimming took off 2 bases at V and 8 bases at J, with 10 bases between the two ends. The CDR3: CASSEPGGDEQFF. The DNA for the CDR3 is TGTGCCAGCAGTGAACCCGGTGGGGATGAGCAGTTCTTC.

This chain uses TRBV20-1 with TRBJ2-5; 11 bases line up with TRBD2. The CDR3 runs to 18 residues. The germline V gene has CDR1 DFQATT and CDR2 SNEGSKA (reference sequence). The trim removed 3 bases at V and 5 bases at J, leaving 17 bases unmatched. DNA for the CDR3: TGCAGTGCTAGGGGATGGTTGGTAGCGGGAGGGATTGGGGAGACCCAGTACTTC. Translating it yields CSARGWLVAGGIGETQYF.

The rearrangement links TRBV15 to TRBJ2-5; possibly TRBD2 for D (7 bases). CDR3 size: 17 residues. Per the germline V gene, CDR1 is LNHNV and CDR2 is YYDKDF (reference sequence). V lost 4 bases to trimming and J lost 2 bases, with 20 bases between them. The CDR3 spells CATSNWRGGGPQETQYF. For the CDR3, the DNA is TGTGCCACCAGCAACTGGCGGGGCGGGGGCCCACAAGAGACCCAGTACTTC.